This T cell receptor beta chain was recorded in a study of PD-L1 blockade in urothelial cancer. In the study overall: It was at 3 weeks (second dose) and 6 weeks after treatment start that blood was analyzed. There were a median of about 140,000 T cells in blood samples. General study findings and limits: Below-median blood TCR clonality before treatment forecast better survival.

The sample holds a few counts of this clone. Its target is unknown. Peripheral blood mononuclear cells were collected from every patient before and during treatment, yielding between 1 and 8 samples per patient. Data came from immunoSEQ multiplex PCR; TCRdb stores just in-frame clones and leaves some out. The table records 15,000 to 20,000 clones, about 85% of them present only once. CDR3 size: 13 residues. J gave up 7 bases and V 5 bases, and 4 bases lay outside the gene matches. Germline-derived CDR1 and CDR2 are SGHAT and FQNNGV. The source is a man between 50 and 59 years old with urothelial cancer. This material consisted of PBMCs, taken around atezolizumab (anti-PD-L1) treatment. The V gene is TRBV11-2, the J gene TRBJ1-4; TRBD1 agrees at 7 bases. CDR3 amino acids: CASSRGQREKLFF. CDR3 bases: TGTGCCAGCAGCCGGGGACAGCGTGAAAAACTGTTTTTT.